The present entry profiles one T cell receptor beta chain with its context. Its antigen is still unknown. A universal primer site and UMIs were added as TCR cDNA was made by 5'RACE template switching. TCRdb recomputed calls from the 5' RACE reads with MiXCR, one row per CDR3 protein. The table includes 310,000 or so distinct CDR3 sequences, roughly 3.5% detected once. Unmatched junction bases numbered 5, after V lost 2 bases and J lost 3 bases. This CDR3 has 16 residues. CDR1 is KGHDR and CDR2 is SFDVKD in the germline V gene. The source of the sample is a study of T cells after yellow fever vaccination. Study as a whole: SMART-Seq v4 Ultra Low Input prepared the low-cell-number fractions.

Whole-study results and caveats: It was the secondary response that reached its peak faster, day 5 versus 15, but it was weaker.

This specimen was PBMCs, taken on the day of the yellow fever booster vaccination. The chain couples TRBV24-1 to TRBJ1-1, with 10 bases identical to TRBD1. The TCR comes from a man in his late teens or twenties who received the YFV17D yellow fever vaccine. As DNA, the CDR3 is TGTGCCACCAGTGATTCTGGACAGGGGGGAGACACTGAAGCTTTCTTT. Translating it yields CATSDSGQGGDTEAFF.